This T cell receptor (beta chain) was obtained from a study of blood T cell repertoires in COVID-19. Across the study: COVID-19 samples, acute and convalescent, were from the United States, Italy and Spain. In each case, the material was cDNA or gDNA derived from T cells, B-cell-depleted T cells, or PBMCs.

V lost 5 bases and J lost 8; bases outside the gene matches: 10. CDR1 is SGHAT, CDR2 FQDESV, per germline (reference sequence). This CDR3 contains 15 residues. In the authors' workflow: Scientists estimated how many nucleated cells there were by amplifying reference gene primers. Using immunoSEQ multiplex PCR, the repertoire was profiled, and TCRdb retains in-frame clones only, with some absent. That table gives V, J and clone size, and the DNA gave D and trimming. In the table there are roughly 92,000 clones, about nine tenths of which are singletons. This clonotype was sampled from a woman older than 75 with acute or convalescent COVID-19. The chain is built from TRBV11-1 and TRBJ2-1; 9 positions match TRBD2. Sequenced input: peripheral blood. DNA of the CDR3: TGTGCCAGCAGCCCCATAGCGGGAGTCTTCTATGAGCAGTTCTTC. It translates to CASSPIAGVFYEQFF.